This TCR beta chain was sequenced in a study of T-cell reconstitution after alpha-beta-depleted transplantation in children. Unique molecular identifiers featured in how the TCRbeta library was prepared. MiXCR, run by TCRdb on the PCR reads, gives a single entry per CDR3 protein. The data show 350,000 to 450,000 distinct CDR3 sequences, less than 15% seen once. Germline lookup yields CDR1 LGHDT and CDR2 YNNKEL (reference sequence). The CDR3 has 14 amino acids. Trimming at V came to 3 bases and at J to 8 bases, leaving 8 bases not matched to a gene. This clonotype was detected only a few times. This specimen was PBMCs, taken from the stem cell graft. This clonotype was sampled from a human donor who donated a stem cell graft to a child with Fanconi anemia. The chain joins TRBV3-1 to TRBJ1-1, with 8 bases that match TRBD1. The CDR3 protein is CASSQSRGQGEAFF. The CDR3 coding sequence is TGTGCCAGCAGCCAGTCCCGTGGACAGGGAGAAGCTTTCTTT.